This T cell receptor beta chain was identified in a study of blood T cell repertoires in COVID-19. In the study overall: Collection of acute and convalescent COVID-19 samples took place in the United States, Italy and Spain. The cDNA or gDNA used as material had been derived from T cells, B-cell-depleted T cells, or PBMCs.

The assay was immunoSEQ multiplex PCR, and TCRdb's table has in-frame clones only and misses some. This sample has some 130,000 clones, with 70% to 80% found just once. Trimming removed 4 bases from V and 1 base from J, with 12 bases in between. This CDR3 region has 14 residues. Germline-derived CDR1 and CDR2 are GTSNPN and SVGIG (reference sequence). Sequencing was performed on peripheral blood. The chain carries TRBV30 and TRBJ2-3; D gene uncertain. The clonotype originates from a man aged 55 to 70 who had recovered from COVID-19. CDR3 bases: TGTGCCTGGACCTTCTCCCAGGGCACAGATACGCAGTATTTT. Amino acids: CAWTFSQGTDTQYF.